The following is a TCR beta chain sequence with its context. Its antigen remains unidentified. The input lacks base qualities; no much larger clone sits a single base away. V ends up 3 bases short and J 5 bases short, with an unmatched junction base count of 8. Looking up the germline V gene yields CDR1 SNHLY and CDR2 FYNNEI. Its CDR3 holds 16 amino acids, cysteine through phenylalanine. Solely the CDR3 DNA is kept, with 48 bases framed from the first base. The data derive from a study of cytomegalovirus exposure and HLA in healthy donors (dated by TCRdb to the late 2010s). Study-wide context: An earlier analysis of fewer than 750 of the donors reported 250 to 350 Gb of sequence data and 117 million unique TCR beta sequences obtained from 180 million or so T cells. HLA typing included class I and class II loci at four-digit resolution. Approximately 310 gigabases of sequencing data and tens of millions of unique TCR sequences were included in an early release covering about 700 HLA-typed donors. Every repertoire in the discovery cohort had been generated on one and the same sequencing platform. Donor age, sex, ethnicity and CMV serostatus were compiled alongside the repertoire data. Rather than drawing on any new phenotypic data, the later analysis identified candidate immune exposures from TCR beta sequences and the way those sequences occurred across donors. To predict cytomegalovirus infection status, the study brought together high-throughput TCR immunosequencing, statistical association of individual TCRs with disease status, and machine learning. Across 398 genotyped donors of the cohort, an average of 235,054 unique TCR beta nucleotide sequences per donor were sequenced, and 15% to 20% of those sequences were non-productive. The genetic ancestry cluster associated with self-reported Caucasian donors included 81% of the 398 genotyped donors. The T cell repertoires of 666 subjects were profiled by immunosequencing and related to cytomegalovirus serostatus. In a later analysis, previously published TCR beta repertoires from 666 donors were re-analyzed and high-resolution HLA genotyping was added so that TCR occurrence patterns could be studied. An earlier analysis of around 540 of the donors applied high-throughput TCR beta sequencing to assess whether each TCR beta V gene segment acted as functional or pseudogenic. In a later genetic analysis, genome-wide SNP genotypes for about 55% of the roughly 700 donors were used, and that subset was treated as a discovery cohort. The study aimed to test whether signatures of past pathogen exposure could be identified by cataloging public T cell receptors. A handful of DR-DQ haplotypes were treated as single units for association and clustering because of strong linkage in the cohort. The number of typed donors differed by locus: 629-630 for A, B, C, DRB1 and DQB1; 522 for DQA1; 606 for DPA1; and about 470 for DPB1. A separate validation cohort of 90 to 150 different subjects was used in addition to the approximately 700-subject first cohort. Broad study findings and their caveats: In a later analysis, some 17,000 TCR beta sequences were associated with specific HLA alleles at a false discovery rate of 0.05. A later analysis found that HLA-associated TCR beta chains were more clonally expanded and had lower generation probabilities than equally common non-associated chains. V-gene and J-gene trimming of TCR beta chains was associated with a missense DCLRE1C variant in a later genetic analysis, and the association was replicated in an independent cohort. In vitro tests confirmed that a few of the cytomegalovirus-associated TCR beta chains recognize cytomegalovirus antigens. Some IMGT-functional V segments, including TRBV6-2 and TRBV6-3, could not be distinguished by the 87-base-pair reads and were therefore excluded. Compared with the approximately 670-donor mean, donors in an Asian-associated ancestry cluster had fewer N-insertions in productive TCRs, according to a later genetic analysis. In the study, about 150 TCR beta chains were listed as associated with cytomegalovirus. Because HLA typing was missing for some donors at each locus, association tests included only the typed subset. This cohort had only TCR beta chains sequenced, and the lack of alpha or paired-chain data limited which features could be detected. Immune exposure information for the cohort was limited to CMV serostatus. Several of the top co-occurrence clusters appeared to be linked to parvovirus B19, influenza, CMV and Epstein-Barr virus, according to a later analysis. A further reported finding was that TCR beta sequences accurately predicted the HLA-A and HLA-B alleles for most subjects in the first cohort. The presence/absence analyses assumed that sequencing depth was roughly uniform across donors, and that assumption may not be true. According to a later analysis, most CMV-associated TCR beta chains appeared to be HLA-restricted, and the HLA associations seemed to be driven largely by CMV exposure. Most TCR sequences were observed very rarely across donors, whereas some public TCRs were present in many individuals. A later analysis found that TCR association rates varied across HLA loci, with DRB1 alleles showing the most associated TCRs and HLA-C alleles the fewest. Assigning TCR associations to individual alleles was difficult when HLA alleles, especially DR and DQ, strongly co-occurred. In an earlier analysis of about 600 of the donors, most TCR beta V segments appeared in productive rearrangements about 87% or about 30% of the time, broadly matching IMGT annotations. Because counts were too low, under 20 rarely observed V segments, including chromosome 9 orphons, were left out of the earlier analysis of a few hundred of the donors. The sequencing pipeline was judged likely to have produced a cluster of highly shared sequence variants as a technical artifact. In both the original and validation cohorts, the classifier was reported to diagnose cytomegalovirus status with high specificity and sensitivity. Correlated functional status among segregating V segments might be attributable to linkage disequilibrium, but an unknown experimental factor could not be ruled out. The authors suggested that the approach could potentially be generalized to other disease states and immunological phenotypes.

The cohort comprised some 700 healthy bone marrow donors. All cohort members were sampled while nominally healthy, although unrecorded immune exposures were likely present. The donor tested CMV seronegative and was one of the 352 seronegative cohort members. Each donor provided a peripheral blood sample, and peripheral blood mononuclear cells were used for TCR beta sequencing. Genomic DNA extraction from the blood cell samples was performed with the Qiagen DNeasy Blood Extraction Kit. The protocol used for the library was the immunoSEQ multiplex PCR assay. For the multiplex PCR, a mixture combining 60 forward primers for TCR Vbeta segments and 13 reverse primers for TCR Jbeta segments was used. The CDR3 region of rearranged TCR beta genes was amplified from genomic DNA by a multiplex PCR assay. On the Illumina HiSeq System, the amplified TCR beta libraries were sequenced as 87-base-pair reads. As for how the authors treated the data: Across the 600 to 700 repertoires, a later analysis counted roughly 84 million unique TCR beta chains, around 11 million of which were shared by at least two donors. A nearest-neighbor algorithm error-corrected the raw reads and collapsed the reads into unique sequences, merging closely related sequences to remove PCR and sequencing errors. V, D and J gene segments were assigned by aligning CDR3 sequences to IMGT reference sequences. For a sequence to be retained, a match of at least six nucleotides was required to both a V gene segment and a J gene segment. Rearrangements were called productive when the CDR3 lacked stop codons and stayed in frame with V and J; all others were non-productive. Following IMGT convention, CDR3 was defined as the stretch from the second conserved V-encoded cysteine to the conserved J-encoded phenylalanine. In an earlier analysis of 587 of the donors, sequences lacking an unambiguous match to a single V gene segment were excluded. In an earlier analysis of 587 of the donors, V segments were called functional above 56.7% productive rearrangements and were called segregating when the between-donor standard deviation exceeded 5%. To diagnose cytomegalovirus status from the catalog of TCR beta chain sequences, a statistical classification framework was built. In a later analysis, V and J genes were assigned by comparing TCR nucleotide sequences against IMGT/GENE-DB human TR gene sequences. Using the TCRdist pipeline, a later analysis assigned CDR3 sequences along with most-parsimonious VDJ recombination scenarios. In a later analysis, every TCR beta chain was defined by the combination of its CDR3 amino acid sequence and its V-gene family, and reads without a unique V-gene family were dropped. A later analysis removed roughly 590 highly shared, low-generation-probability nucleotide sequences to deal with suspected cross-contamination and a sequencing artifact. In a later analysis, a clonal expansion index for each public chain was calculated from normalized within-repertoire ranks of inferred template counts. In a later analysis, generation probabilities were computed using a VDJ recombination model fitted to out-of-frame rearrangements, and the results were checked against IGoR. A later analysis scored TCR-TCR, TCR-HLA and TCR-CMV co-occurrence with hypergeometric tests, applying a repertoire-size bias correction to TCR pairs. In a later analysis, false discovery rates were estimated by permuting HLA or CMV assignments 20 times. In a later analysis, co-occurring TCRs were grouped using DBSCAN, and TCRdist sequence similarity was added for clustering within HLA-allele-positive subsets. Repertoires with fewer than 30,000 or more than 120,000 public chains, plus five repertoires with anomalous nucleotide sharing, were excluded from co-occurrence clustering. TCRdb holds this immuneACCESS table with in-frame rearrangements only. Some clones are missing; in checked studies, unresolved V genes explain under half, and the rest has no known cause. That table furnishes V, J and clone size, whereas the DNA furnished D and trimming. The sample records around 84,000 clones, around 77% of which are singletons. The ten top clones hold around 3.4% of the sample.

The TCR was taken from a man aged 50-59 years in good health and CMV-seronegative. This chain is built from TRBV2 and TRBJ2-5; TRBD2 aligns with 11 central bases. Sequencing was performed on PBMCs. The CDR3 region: CASSDPSSGGRETQYF. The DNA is TGTGCCAGCAGTGACCCCTCTAGCGGGGGGAGGGAGACCCAGTACTTC.